The TCR beta chain described here comes from a study of control samples from healthy donors and cancer patients. Data came from immunoSEQ multiplex PCR; TCRdb stores just in-frame clones and leaves some out. The sample holds roughly 73,000 clones, over 75% seen once. The germline V gene has CDR1 SNHLY and CDR2 FYNNEI. Trimming cost V 8 bases and J 6 bases; bases outside gene matches: 15. This CDR3 contains 15 residues. Material for sequencing was blood. V and J are TRBV2 and TRBJ2-7, with TRBD2 matching over 8 bases. The TCR was taken from a man aged 50-59 years in good health. CDR3 sequence (DNA): TGTGCCAGCGGGAGGGACGCCGGGGGGGGTAGCGAGCAGTACTTC. Translated: CASGRDAGGGSEQYF.